Listed below are T cell receptor beta chains from one sample, sequenced in a study of T cell responses to AZD1222 COVID-19 vaccine. TCRdb keeps only in-frame clones here, not all; method: immunoSEQ multiplex PCR. The sample has some 130,000 clones; approximately 85% are singletons. Source: peripheral blood, taken on day 0 of MenACWY control vaccination. Receptors were obtained from an adult in good health. Each CDR3 is given with its conserved first and last residue. The D gene is left open where the match is weak. A row's size may be missing; if present it is once, few, many or a size class.

>TRBJ2-1|NA|NA|TRBV19
TGTGCCAGTAGTACACAACTAGGGGGAAGATTCAATGAGCAGTTCTTC
CASSTQLGGRFNEQFF
>TRBJ2-2|NA|TRBD1|TRBV7-2
TGTGCCAGCAGCTCACTGGACAGGGGGCGCACCGGGGAGCTGTTTTTT
CASSSLDRGRTGELFF
>TRBJ1-4|NA|NA|TRBV15
TGTGCCACCAGCAGACCGGAGGGAATTGGCGAAAAACTGTTTTTT
CATSRPEGIGEKLFF
>TRBJ1-3|NA|NA|TRBV7-9
TGTGCCAGGCAGGGCCTAATCGGAAACACCATATATTTT
CARQGLIGNTIYF
>TRBJ2-7|NA|TRBD2|TRBV18
TGTGCCAGCTCACCGGGACTAGCGGGAGCCTACGAGCAGTACTTC
CASSPGLAGAYEQYF
>TRBJ2-1|NA|TRBD2|TRBV4-1
TGCGCCAGCAGCCAAGAAGGCCCCCTAGCGGGACGGGATGAGCAGTTCTTC
CASSQEGPLAGRDEQFF
>TRBJ2-1|NA|TRBD2|TRBV12-3/TRBV12-4
TGTGCCAAGGGACTAGCGGGAGCCTGGCAGTTCTTC
CAKGLAGAWQFF
>TRBJ2-2|NA|NA|TRBV7-9
TGTGCCAGCAAGACGGACTCTGACACCGGGGAGCTGTTTTTT
CASKTDSDTGELFF
>TRBJ2-2|once|NA|TRBV7-9
TGTGCCAGCAGCCGGGGCGCGAACACCGGGGAGCTGTTTTTT
CASSRGANTGELFF
>TRBJ1-4|NA|NA|TRBV5-1
TGCGCCAGCAGCTTGGCCACAGGGCCTAATGAAAAACTGTTTTTT
CASSLATGPNEKLFF